The rows below give T cell receptor beta chains drawn from one sample of a study of cytotoxic CD8 clonotypes in ibrutinib-treated CLL. Repertoires were generated with immunoSEQ multiplex PCR, while TCRdb's copy carries only in-frame clones and drops some. The top ten hold approximately 5.6% of the sample, which has about 300,000 clones, roughly three quarters seen once. Here the sequenced sample was PBMCs, taken at disease progression, from a patient treated with ibrutinib. These receptor sequences come from a human donor with chronic lymphocytic leukemia. Both conserved end residues are part of each CDR3. Fields, in order: J gene, CDR3 length, V gene, D gene, clone size, CDR3 protein, CDR3 DNA. The D gene is left open where the match is weak. Rows give clone size only sometimes, using once, few, many, or a class for an expanded clone.

J: TRBJ2-1; length: 14; V: TRBV29-1; D: TRBD2; size: -; CDR3: CSEASGRSYNEQFF; DNA: TGCAGCGAAGCTAGCGGCCGTTCGTACAATGAGCAGTTCTTC
J: TRBJ1-3; length: 15; V: TRBV29-1; D: -; size: -; CDR3: CSVEQPRGMRNTIYF; DNA: TGCAGCGTTGAACAGCCTCGCGGCATGAGAAACACCATATATTTT
J: TRBJ2-7; length: 14; V: TRBV28; D: TRBD2; size: few; CDR3: CASSPIAGNYEQYF; DNA: TGTGCCAGCAGTCCAATAGCGGGAAACTACGAGCAGTACTTC
J: TRBJ2-3; length: 15; V: TRBV5-1; D: TRBD2; size: -; CDR3: CASSLELAFADTQYF; DNA: TGCGCCAGCAGCTTGGAACTAGCGTTTGCAGATACGCAGTATTTT
J: TRBJ2-5; length: 17; V: TRBV5-1; D: TRBD2; size: -; CDR3: CASSLGVGLAVRETQYF; DNA: TGCGCCAGCAGCTTGGGCGTGGGACTAGCGGTGCGAGAGACCCAGTACTTC
J: TRBJ1-2; length: 14; V: TRBV4-3; D: -; size: -; CDR3: CASSQDARGYGYTF; DNA: TGCGCCAGCAGCCAAGATGCGAGGGGGTATGGCTACACCTTC
J: TRBJ1-4; length: 12; V: TRBV4-1; D: -; size: -; CDR3: CASSHRVDKLFF; DNA: TGCGCCAGCAGCCACAGGGTTGACAAACTGTTTTTT
J: TRBJ2-3; length: 16; V: TRBV7-8; D: TRBD2; size: few; CDR3: CASSLARAGVEDTQYF; DNA: TGTGCCAGCAGCTTAGCCCGAGCGGGAGTGGAAGATACGCAGTATTTT
J: TRBJ1-2; length: 13; V: TRBV9; D: TRBD1; size: many; CDR3: CASSVPGQAGYTF; DNA: TGTGCCAGCAGCGTTCCGGGACAGGCAGGCTACACCTTC
J: TRBJ2-3; length: 13; V: TRBV7-3; D: -; size: -; CDR3: CASSPSGDGPQYF; DNA: TGTGCCAGCAGCCCGAGTGGTGATGGGCCGCAGTATTTT
J: TRBJ1-1; length: 15; V: TRBV15; D: -; size: -; CDR3: CATSRSHDLVIEAFF; DNA: TGTGCCACCAGCAGATCACATGATTTGGTTATTGAAGCTTTCTTT
J: TRBJ2-3; length: 17; V: TRBV11-2; D: TRBD1; size: -; CDR3: CASSLDFTGAFTDTQYF; DNA: TGTGCCAGCAGCTTAGATTTCACAGGGGCATTCACAGATACGCAGTATTTT
J: TRBJ1-1; length: 12; V: TRBV13; D: TRBD1; size: -; CDR3: CASSYRGTEAFF; DNA: TGTGCCAGCAGCTACAGGGGGACTGAAGCTTTCTTT
J: TRBJ1-1; length: 13; V: TRBV6-5; D: -; size: -; CDR3: CASTLRGLREAFF; DNA: TGTGCCAGCACCCTGCGGGGCCTCCGGGAAGCTTTCTTT
J: TRBJ1-2; length: 13; V: TRBV5-1; D: -; size: -; CDR3: CASSLPQGDGYTF; DNA: TGCGCCAGCAGCTTACCACAGGGAGATGGCTACACCTTC
J: TRBJ1-2; length: 14; V: TRBV19; D: -; size: few; CDR3: CAISDTDDNYGYTF; DNA: TGTGCCATCTCGGACACCGACGATAACTATGGCTACACCTTC
J: TRBJ1-2; length: 14; V: TRBV6-5; D: -; size: -; CDR3: CASSPQGFNYGYTF; DNA: TGTGCCAGCAGCCCTCAGGGCTTCAACTATGGCTACACCTTC
J: TRBJ1-1; length: 11; V: TRBV2; D: -; size: -; CDR3: CASVRPTEAFF; DNA: TGTGCCAGCGTAAGGCCCACTGAAGCTTTCTTT
J: TRBJ2-1; length: 16; V: TRBV4-2; D: -; size: -; CDR3: CASSQSRDTTYNEQFF; DNA: TGTGCCAGCAGCCAAAGCCGGGACACCACCTACAATGAGCAGTTCTTC
J: TRBJ2-5; length: 13; V: TRBV19; D: -; size: -; CDR3: CASSIEWEETQYF; DNA: TGTGCCAGTAGTATAGAGTGGGAAGAGACCCAGTACTTC
J: TRBJ2-2; length: 17; V: TRBV5-1; D: TRBD1; size: -; CDR3: CASSLGRGLTNTGELFF; DNA: TGCGCCAGCAGCTTGGGCAGGGGGCTGACGAACACCGGGGAGCTGTTTTTT
J: TRBJ2-7; length: 12; V: TRBV7-2; D: -; size: -; CDR3: CASSLVFYEQYF; DNA: TGTGCCAGCAGCTTAGTGTTCTACGAGCAGTACTTC
J: TRBJ2-7; length: 15; V: TRBV4-1; D: -; size: -; CDR3: CASSQGRREPYEQYF; DNA: TGCGCCAGCAGCCAAGGCCGCCGGGAGCCCTACGAGCAGTACTTC
J: TRBJ2-7; length: 16; V: TRBV28; D: TRBD2; size: -; CDR3: CASSLGLAGFHYEQYF; DNA: TGTGCCAGCAGTTTGGGACTAGCGGGTTTCCACTACGAGCAGTACTTC
J: TRBJ2-1; length: 15; V: TRBV10-1; D: -; size: few; CDR3: CASSVGRTGGLEQFF; DNA: TGCGCCAGCAGTGTAGGCCGAACCGGGGGGCTGGAGCAGTTCTTC
J: TRBJ2-7; length: 18; V: TRBV7-8; D: TRBD2; size: -; CDR3: CASSQGTSGNRPSYEQYF; DNA: TGCGCCAGCAGCCAAGGGACTAGCGGGAACCGGCCCTCCTACGAGCAGTACTTC
J: TRBJ1-6; length: 15; V: TRBV11-2; D: TRBD1; size: -; CDR3: CASRRPGQPNSPLHF; DNA: TGTGCCAGCAGAAGACCGGGACAGCCGAATTCACCCCTCCACTTT
J: TRBJ2-7; length: 15; V: TRBV15; D: -; size: -; CDR3: CATSRVGLRSYEQYF; DNA: TGTGCCACCAGCAGAGTAGGTTTGAGGTCGTACGAGCAGTACTTC
J: TRBJ2-5; length: 15; V: TRBV5-4; D: -; size: -; CDR3: CASSSSRWGQETQYF; DNA: TGTGCCAGCAGCTCCTCGAGGTGGGGGCAAGAGACCCAGTACTTC
J: TRBJ1-1; length: 15; V: TRBV7-2; D: -; size: few; CDR3: CASSLAPGAYTEAFF; DNA: TGTGCCAGCAGCTTAGCCCCTGGGGCATACACTGAAGCTTTCTTT
J: TRBJ1-2; length: 11; V: TRBV6-5; D: -; size: -; CDR3: CAIRENYGYTF; DNA: TGTGCCATCAGGGAGAACTATGGCTACACCTTC
J: TRBJ2-1; length: 15; V: TRBV6-5; D: TRBD2; size: -; CDR3: CASSYGLAGGYEQFF; DNA: TGTGCCAGCAGTTACGGCCTAGCGGGGGGGTATGAGCAGTTCTTC
J: TRBJ1-5; length: 14; V: TRBV4-3; D: -; size: -; CDR3: CASSQESIYQPQHF; DNA: TGCGCCAGCAGCCAAGAGTCCATTTATCAGCCCCAGCATTTT
J: TRBJ1-4; length: 16; V: TRBV5-1; D: TRBD1; size: -; CDR3: CASSLNPTGGNEKLFF; DNA: TGCGCCAGCAGCTTGAACCCGACAGGGGGTAATGAAAAACTGTTTTTT
J: TRBJ2-7; length: 11; V: TRBV28; D: -; size: many; CDR3: CASSLWDEQYF; DNA: TGTGCCAGCAGTTTATGGGACGAGCAGTACTTC
J: TRBJ1-4; length: 13; V: TRBV7-9; D: -; size: -; CDR3: CASSHGTSEKLFF; DNA: TGTGCCAGCAGCCACGGGACATCAGAAAAACTGTTTTTT
J: TRBJ2-3; length: 18; V: TRBV5-1; D: TRBD2; size: -; CDR3: CASSTSSGGAPSTDTQYF; DNA: TGCGCCAGCAGCACTTCTAGCGGGGGAGCCCCTAGCACAGATACGCAGTATTTT
J: TRBJ1-2; length: 13; V: TRBV6-1; D: -; size: few; CDR3: CASSESSSYGYTF; DNA: TGTGCCAGCAGTGAAAGCAGCAGCTATGGCTACACCTTC
J: TRBJ1-5; length: 17; V: TRBV18; D: TRBD1; size: -; CDR3: CASSRGFSTGGNQPQHF; DNA: TGTGCCAGCTCACGGGGTTTTTCGACAGGGGGCAATCAGCCCCAGCATTTT
J: TRBJ2-7; length: 13; V: TRBV9; D: TRBD1; size: few; CDR3: CASSGTGSLEQYF; DNA: TGTGCCAGCAGCGGGACAGGGTCCCTCGAGCAGTACTTC
J: TRBJ2-7; length: 13; V: TRBV27; D: TRBD2; size: -; CDR3: CASSLGLAHEQYF; DNA: TGTGCCAGCAGTTTAGGACTAGCACACGAGCAGTACTTC
J: TRBJ2-7; length: 15; V: TRBV10-3; D: TRBD2; size: -; CDR3: CAISALLAEAYEQYF; DNA: TGTGCCATCAGCGCTCTCCTAGCGGAGGCCTACGAGCAGTACTTC